The present entry profiles one T cell receptor (beta chain) with its context. Germline trimming cut 4 bases from V and 9 bases from J; bases unmatched to any gene: 13. Germline CDR1 and CDR2: SGDLS and YYNGEE. The CDR3 has 15 residues. This sample is part of a study of T cell changes during pregnancy in multiple sclerosis. Data came from immunoSEQ multiplex PCR; TCRdb stores just in-frame clones and leaves some out. Of roughly 89,000 clones in the sample, 94% are singletons; the top ten hold 1.5% to 2%. Material: peripheral blood, obtained after pregnancy. This rearrangement joins TRBV9 to TRBJ2-1; TRBD1 matches 7 bases. The clonotype was recovered from a female donor in good health, enrolled as a control in a pregnancy study. In DNA form, the CDR3 reads TGTGCCAGCAGCCCTCGACAGGGACCGACAGGTGAGCAGTTCTTC. Its protein is CASSPRQGPTGEQFF.